The 8 T cell receptor beta chains listed next were all sequenced from one sample in a study of blood T cell repertoires in COVID-19. Profiling relied on immunoSEQ multiplex PCR, and the TCRdb table lists in-frame clones only, not all of them. The sample has about 99,000 clones, less than 90% seen once. Sequenced input: peripheral blood. The receptors come from a man in his sixties or seventies with active or convalescent COVID-19.

This chain uses TRBV7-3 with TRBJ2-3, with unresolved D. The CDR3 length is 12 residues. Germline CDR1 is SGHTA and CDR2 is FQGTGA. V shed 5 bases and J shed 4 bases, with 7 bases lying between them. Here the CDR3 reads CASSPRADTQYF. DNA for the CDR3: TGTGCCAGCAGCCCCCGCGCAGATACGCAGTATTTT. Using reference TRBV7-3 and TRBJ2-3 for the parts outside the CDR3, the full variable domain is GAGVSQTPSNKVTEKGKYVELRCDPISGHTALYWYRQSLGQGPEFLIYFQGTGAADDSGLPNDRFFAVRPEGSVSTLKIQRTERGDSAVYLCASSPRADTQYFGPGTRLTVL.

The rearrangement joins TRBV2 to TRBJ1-1, with D perhaps matching TRBD1 (5 bases). The germline gives CDR1 SNHLY, CDR2 FYNNEI. V lost 7 bases and J lost 4, with 16 bases in between. CDR3 length: 14 residues. The CDR3 coding sequence is TGTGCCAGCAACGAAGGAGGAGGGACCACTGAAGCTTTCTTT. The encoded protein is CASNEGGGTTEAFF.

The chain uses TRBV11-2 and TRBJ2-1, with D possibly being TRBD2 (6 bases). The V gene lost 5 bases and the J gene lost 4 bases, with 9 bases spanning the gap. CDR3 length: 13 amino acids. Germline assignment: CDR1 SGHAT and CDR2 FQNNGV. CDR3 loop: CASSLGLYNEQFF. Written as DNA, the CDR3 is TGTGCCAGCAGCCTGGGACTGTACAATGAGCAGTTCTTC.

The chain has TRBV19 and TRBJ2-1, with TRBD2 matching over 9 bases. This CDR3 contains 15 residues. The ends lost 3 bases at V and 9 bases at J; junction bases unmatched: 9. Germline CDR1 reads LNHDA; CDR2 reads SQIVND (reference sequence). This CDR3 is CASSITRGGLSEQFF. The DNA of the CDR3 is TGTGCCAGTAGTATTACGCGGGGGGGCCTTAGTGAGCAGTTCTTC.

The chain links TRBV11-3 to TRBJ2-3, with 9 nucleotides matching TRBD2. V trimming: 3 bases; J trimming: 2 bases; junction bases outside the gene matches: 6. Germline CDR1 reads SGHNT; CDR2 reads YENEEA. The CDR3 has 16 amino acids. CDR3 region: CASSFSSGGLTDTQYF. In DNA form, the CDR3 reads TGTGCCAGCAGCTTCTCAAGCGGGGGGCTCACAGATACGCAGTATTTT. The variable domain in full, completed from reference TRBV11-3 and TRBJ2-3, reads EAGVVQSPRYKIIEKKQPVAFWCNPISGHNTLYWYLQNLGQGPELLIRYENEEAVDDSQLPKDRFSAERLKGVDSTLKIQPAELGDSAVYLCASSFSSGGLTDTQYFGPGTRLTVL.

The rearrangement uses TRBV2 and TRBJ1-3, with 7 bases lining up with TRBD1. CDR1 and CDR2 from the germline V gene are SNHLY and FYNNEI. After removal of 11 bases from V and 4 bases from J, the junction contained 5 bases not matched to a gene. This CDR3 has 12 residues. In DNA, the CDR3 is TGTGCCGGAAAGACAGGGGGAAACACCATATATTTT. Protein: CAGKTGGNTIYF. The full variable domain, in which reference TRBV2 and TRBJ1-3 provide the parts outside the CDR3, is EPEVTQTPSHQVTQMGQEVILRCVPISNHLYFYWYRQILGQKVEFLVSFYNNEISEKSEIFDDQFSVERPDGSNFTLKIRSTKLEDSAMYFCAGKTGGNTIYFGEGSWLTVV.

This chain joins TRBV7-3 and TRBJ2-3; D ambiguous. CDR3 length: 13 residues. Trimming stripped 2 bases from V and 0 bases from J, with 3 bases between. Germline assignment: CDR1 SGHTA and CDR2 FQGTGA. CDR3 in amino acids: CASSLGSTDTQYF. CDR3 DNA: TGTGCCAGCAGCTTAGGCAGCACAGATACGCAGTATTTT.

The CDR3: CASSSPGQGSYEQYF. The CDR3 bases are TGTGCCAGCAGTTCACCGGGACAGGGCTCCTACGAGCAGTACTTC. The chain carries TRBV28 and TRBJ2-7, with 9 bases identical to TRBD1. The CDR3 sequence is 15 residues long. J gave up 0 bases and V 4 bases, and 4 bases lay outside the gene matches. Per germline, CDR1 MDHEN and CDR2 SYDVKM. Variable domain in full (rest from reference TRBV28 and TRBJ2-7): DVKVTQSSRYLVKRTGEKVFLECVQDMDHENMFWYRQDPGLGLRLIYFSYDVKMKEKGDIPEGYSVSREKKERFSLILESASTNQTSMYLCASSSPGQGSYEQYFGPGTRLTVT.